One sample yielded the 10 T cell receptor beta chains listed below, sequenced in a study of beta chain features in type 1 diabetes. The study's findings and limits: Shortening of TCRB CDR3s, moderate but significant, appeared in all four CD4+ subsets of Type 1 diabetes patients.

Sequenced material consisted of expressed TCRB transcripts (all of the isolated RNA was reverse transcribed). Generated by immunoSEQ multiplex PCR, the TCRdb table keeps only in-frame clones and is missing some. Here the sample spans some 660,000 clones, around 15% being singletons. For these receptors, no antigen is known. The specimen sequenced was naive CD4+ T cells from blood. The origin of the receptors is a man between 18 and 35 years old with type 1 diabetes.

The chain joins TRBV30 to TRBJ2-1; TRBD2 matches at 11 bases. In germline, CDR1 is GTSNPN, CDR2 SVGIG (reference sequence). The CDR3 is 14 residues long. V was pared by 8 bases and J by 8 bases, with 11 bases of the junction left unmatched. CDR3 loop: CARTTSGSDDEQFF. CDR3 DNA: TGTGCCAGGACTACTAGCGGGAGTGACGATGAGCAGTTCTTC. The whole variable domain, remainder taken from reference TRBV30 and TRBJ2-1, is SQTIHQWPATLVQPVGSPLSLECTVEGTSNPNLYWYRQAAGRGLQLLFYSVGIGQISSEVPQNLSASRPQDRQFILSSKKLLLSDSGFYLCARTTSGSDDEQFFGPGTRLTVL.

Points on this clone: This may arise from a read error, as a much more abundant clone is one base away. This sequence joins TRBV5-4 and TRBJ1-3, with D perhaps TRBD1 (6 bases). Per germline, CDR1 SGHNT and CDR2 YYREEE (reference sequence). V shed 4 bases and J shed 0 bases, with 8 bases lying between them. This CDR3 has 14 amino acids. CDR3 amino acids: CASSPDSSGNTIYF. The CDR3 nucleotides are TGTGCCAGCAGCCCGGACAGCTCTGGAAACACCATATATTTT.

The chain recombines TRBV6-1 with TRBJ2-5; no firm D call. Germline V gene sequence: CDR1 MNHNS, CDR2 SASEGT. The CDR3 length is 19 residues. The V end lost 2 bases, the J end lost 5 bases, and 27 bases lay between the germline ends. This CDR3 reads CASSESPIRSRLSGETQYF. In nucleotides, the CDR3 is TGTGCCAGCAGTGAATCCCCCATCAGGAGCAGACTCTCTGGGGAGACCCAGTACTTC.

The rearrangement uses TRBV6-6 and TRBJ2-3; TRBD2 matches at 8 bases. The junction had 2 bases not matched to a gene; V was cut back by 5 bases and J by 4 bases. Germline values: CDR1 MNHNY, CDR2 SVGAGI (reference sequence). This CDR3 has 13 residues. CDR3 protein: CASSLAGSDTQYF. The CDR3 nucleotides are TGTGCCAGCAGTCTAGCGGGCTCAGATACGCAGTATTTT.

This clone was found a few times. This rearrangement joins TRBV6-4 to TRBJ1-1, with TRBD1 as a possible D gene (6 bases). Trimming removed 5 bases from V and 4 bases from J, with 11 bases in between. Germline V gives CDR1 MRHNA, CDR2 SNTAGT. The CDR3 runs 13 residues. CDR3 sequence: CASSSDSATEAFF. The CDR3 DNA is TGTGCCAGCAGTTCGGACAGTGCCACTGAAGCTTTCTTT.

The CDR3: CATPRGGLTGELFF. The CDR3 bases are TGTGCCACTCCCCGTGGAGGACTCACCGGGGAGCTGTTTTTT. The V and J genes are TRBV6-6 and TRBJ2-2, with D tentatively TRBD2 (5 bases). The germline V gene has CDR1 MNHNY and CDR2 SVGAGI (reference sequence). With 10 bases removed from V and 4 bases from J, the gap between germline ends came to 16 bases. The CDR3 length is 14 residues.

The V gene is TRBV7-3, the J gene TRBJ2-5; 8 positions match TRBD1. CDR1 is SGHTA, CDR2 FQGTGA, per germline. The CDR3 covers 15 residues. The ends lost 1 base at V and 3 bases at J; junction bases unmatched: 4. CDR3 residues: CASSLNGQGKETQYF. Written as DNA, the CDR3 is TGTGCCAGCAGCTTAAATGGACAGGGCAAAGAGACCCAGTACTTC.

The chain recombines TRBV5-1 with TRBJ2-1, with 12 bases aligning to TRBD1. The junction had 6 bases not matched to a gene; V was cut back by 7 bases and J by 7 bases. The germline CDR1 and CDR2 sequences are SGHRS and YFSETQ. The CDR3 runs 14 residues. The chain's CDR3 is CASPGQGAGNEQFF. The CDR3 DNA reads as TGCGCCAGCCCGGGACAGGGGGCTGGAAATGAGCAGTTCTTC.

This clone has a handful of counts. The rearrangement joins TRBV2 to TRBJ2-5; D uncertain. This CDR3 is built from 11 residues. The germline CDR1 and CDR2 sequences are SNHLY and FYNNEI. Trimming took 7 bases from V and 3 from J, leaving 6 bases between them. CDR3 region: CASKGEETQYF. For the CDR3, the DNA is TGTGCCAGCAAAGGAGAAGAGACCCAGTACTTC.

The chain couples TRBV7-2 to TRBJ2-3, with 10 positions matching TRBD2. Germline V gene data show CDR1 as SGHTA and CDR2 as FQGNSA. The ends lost 3 bases at V and 5 bases at J; junction bases unmatched: 5. The CDR3 is 15 residues long. The chain's CDR3 is CASSFLAGVLDTQYF. CDR3 bases: TGTGCCAGCAGCTTCCTAGCGGGAGTGTTAGATACGCAGTATTTT.